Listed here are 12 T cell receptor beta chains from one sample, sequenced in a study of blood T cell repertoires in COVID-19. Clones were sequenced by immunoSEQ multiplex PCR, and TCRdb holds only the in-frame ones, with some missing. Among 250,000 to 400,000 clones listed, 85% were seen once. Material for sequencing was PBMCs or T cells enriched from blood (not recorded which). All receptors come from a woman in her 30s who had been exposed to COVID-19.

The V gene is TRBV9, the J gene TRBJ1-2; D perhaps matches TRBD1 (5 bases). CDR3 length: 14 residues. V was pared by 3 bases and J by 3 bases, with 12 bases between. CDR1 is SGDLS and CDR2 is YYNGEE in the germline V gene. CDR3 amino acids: CASSEGLFDYGYTF. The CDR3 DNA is TGTGCCAGCAGCGAGGGGTTGTTTGACTATGGCTACACCTTC.

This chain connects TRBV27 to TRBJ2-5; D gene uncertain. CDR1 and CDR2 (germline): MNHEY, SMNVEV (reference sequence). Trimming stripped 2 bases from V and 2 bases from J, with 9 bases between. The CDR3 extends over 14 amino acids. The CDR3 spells CASSLLTNQETQYF. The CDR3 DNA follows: TGTGCCAGCAGTTTACTAACTAATCAAGAGACCCAGTACTTC.

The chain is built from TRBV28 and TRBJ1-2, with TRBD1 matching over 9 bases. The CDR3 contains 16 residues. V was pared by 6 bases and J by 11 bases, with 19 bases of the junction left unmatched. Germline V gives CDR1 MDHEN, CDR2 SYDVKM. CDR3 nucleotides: TGTGCCAGCAGCCCCCAACCGGGACAGGGAGGAATTGGGTACACCTTC. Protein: CASSPQPGQGGIGYTF.

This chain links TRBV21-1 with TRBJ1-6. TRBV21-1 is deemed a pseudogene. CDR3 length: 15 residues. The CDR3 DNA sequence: TGTGCCAGCAAGGCGGGAGGGGTCATAGATTCACCCCTCCACTTT. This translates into CASKAGGVIDSPLHF.

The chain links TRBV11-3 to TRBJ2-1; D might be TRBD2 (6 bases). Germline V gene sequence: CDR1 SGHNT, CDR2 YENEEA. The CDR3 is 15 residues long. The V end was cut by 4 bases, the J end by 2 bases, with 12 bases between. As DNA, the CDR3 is TGTGCCAGCAGCTCCGGAGGGACGACCTACAATGAGCAGTTCTTC. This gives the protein CASSSGGTTYNEQFF.

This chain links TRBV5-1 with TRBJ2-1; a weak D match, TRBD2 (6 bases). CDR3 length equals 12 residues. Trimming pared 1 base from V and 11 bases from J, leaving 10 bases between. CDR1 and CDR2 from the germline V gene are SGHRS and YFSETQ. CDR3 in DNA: TGCGCCAGCAGCTTGATGGCGGGGCAGCAGTTCTTC. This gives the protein CASSLMAGQQFF.

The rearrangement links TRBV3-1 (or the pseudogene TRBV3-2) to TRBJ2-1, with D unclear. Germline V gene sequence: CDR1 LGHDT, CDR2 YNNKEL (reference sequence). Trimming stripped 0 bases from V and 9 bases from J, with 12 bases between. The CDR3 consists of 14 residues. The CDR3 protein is CASSQDLASTEQFF. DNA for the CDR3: TGTGCCAGCAGCCAAGACTTGGCTTCCACTGAGCAGTTCTTC.

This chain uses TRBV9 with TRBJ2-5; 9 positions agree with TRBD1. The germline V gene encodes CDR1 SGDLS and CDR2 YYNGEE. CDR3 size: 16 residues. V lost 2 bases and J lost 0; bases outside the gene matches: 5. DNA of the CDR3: TGTGCCAGCAGCGTGGGGACAGGGTTGTACCAAGAGACCCAGTACTTC. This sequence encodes CASSVGTGLYQETQYF. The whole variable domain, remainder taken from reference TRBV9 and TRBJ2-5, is DSGVTQTPKHLITATGQRVTLRCSPRSGDLSVYWYQQSLDQGLQFLIQYYNGEERAKGNILERFSAQQFPDLHSELNLSSLELGDSALYFCASSVGTGLYQETQYFGPGTRLLVL.

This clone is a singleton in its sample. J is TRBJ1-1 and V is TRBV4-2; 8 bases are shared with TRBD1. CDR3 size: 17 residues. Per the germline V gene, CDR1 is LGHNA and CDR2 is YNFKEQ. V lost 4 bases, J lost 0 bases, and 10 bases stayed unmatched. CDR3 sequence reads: CASSRLPGQGMNTEAFF. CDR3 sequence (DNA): TGTGCCAGCAGCCGTCTCCCTGGACAGGGAATGAACACTGAAGCTTTCTTT.

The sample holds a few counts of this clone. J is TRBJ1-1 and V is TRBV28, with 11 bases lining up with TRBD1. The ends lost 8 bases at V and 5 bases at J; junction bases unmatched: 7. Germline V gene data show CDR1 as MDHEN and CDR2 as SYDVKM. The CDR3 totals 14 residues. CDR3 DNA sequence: TGTGCCAGCCGGGACAGGGGGGATAAGACTGAAGCTTTCTTT. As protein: CASRDRGDKTEAFF.

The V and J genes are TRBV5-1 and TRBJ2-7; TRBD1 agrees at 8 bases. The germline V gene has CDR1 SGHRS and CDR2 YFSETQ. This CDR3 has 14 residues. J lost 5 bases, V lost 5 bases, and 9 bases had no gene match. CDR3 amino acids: CASSLGQVGNEQYF. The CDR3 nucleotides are TGCGCCAGCAGTCTGGGACAGGTGGGGAACGAGCAGTACTTC.

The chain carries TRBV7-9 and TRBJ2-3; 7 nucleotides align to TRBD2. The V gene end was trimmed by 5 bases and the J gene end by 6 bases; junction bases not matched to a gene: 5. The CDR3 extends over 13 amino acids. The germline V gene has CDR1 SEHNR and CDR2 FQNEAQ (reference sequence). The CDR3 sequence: CASSLGGSDTQYF. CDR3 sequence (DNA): TGTGCCAGCAGCCTGGGGGGGTCTGATACGCAGTATTTT.